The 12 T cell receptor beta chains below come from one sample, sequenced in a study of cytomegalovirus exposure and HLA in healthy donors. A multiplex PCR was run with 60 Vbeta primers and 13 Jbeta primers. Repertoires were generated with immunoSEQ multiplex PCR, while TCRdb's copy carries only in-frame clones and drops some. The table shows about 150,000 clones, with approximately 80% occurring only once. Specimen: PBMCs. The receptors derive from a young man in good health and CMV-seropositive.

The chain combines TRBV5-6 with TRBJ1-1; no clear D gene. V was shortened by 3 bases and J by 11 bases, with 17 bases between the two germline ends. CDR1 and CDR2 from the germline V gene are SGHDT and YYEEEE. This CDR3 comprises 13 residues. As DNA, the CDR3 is TGTGCCAGCAGCTCTGGAGGCGGGCCGGAGGCTTTCTTT. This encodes CASSSGGGPEAFF.

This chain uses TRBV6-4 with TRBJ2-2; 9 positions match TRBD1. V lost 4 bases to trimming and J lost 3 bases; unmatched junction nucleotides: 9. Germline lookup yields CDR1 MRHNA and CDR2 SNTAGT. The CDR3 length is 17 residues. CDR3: CASSASPRTGDTGELFF. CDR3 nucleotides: TGTGCCAGCAGTGCCTCCCCGAGGACAGGGGACACCGGGGAGCTGTTTTTT.

The CDR3 coding sequence is TGTGCCAGTAGTCCGCATCTGCGGGAGGGTTACTACGAGCAGTACTTC. As protein: CASSPHLREGYYEQYF. The chain joins TRBV19 to TRBJ2-7; 9 bases map to TRBD2. J gave up 3 bases and V 5 bases, and 11 bases lay outside the gene matches. The CDR3 consists of 16 residues. Germline values: CDR1 LNHDA, CDR2 SQIVND (reference sequence).

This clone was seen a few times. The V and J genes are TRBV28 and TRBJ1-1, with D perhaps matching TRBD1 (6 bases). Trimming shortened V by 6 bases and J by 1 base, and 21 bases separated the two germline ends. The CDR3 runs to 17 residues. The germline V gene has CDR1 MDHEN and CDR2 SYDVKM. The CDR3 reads CASSPGGAGGRNTEAFF. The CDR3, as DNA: TGTGCCAGCAGCCCCGGGGGGGCGGGCGGGAGGAACACTGAAGCTTTCTTT.

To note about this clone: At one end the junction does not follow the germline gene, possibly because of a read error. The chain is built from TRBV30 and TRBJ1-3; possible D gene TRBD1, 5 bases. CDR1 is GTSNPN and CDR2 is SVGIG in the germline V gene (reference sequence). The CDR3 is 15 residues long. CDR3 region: CAWSPGGRRGNTMYF. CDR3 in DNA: TGTGCCTGGAGTCCAGGTGGTAGGAGGGGAAACACCATGTATTTT.

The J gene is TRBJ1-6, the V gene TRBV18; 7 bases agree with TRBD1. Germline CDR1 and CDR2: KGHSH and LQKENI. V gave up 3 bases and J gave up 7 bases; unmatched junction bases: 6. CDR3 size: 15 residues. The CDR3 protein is CASSPDRDGNSPLHF. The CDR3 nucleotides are TGTGCCAGCTCACCCGACAGGGATGGAAATTCACCCCTCCACTTT.

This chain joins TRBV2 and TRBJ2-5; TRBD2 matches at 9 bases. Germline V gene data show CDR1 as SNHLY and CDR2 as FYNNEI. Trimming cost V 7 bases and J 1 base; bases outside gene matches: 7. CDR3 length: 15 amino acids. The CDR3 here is CASTDPAGGQETQYF. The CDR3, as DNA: TGTGCCAGCACAGATCCAGCGGGAGGCCAAGAGACCCAGTACTTC.

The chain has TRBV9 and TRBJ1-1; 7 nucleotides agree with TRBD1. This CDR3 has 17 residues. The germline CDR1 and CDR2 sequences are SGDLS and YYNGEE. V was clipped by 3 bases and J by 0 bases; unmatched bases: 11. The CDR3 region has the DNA TGTGCCAGCAGCGGGACCCGGGGACAGCTCCTGAACACTGAAGCTTTCTTT. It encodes CASSGTRGQLLNTEAFF. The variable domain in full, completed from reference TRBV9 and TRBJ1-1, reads DSGVTQTPKHLITATGQRVTLRCSPRSGDLSVYWYQQSLDQGLQFLIQYYNGEERAKGNILERFSAQQFPDLHSELNLSSLELGDSALYFCASSGTRGQLLNTEAFFGQGTRLTVV.

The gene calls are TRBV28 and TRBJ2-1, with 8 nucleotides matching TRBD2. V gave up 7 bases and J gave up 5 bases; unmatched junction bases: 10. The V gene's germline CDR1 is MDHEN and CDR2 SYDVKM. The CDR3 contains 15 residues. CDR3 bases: TGTGCCAGCAACCACCCAGGGCGGGGGGACAATGAGCAGTTCTTC. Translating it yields CASNHPGRGDNEQFF.

The CDR3 DNA follows: TGTGCCAGCAGCCAAGGCGGGGACAGGGTCTACGAGCAGTACTTC. Translation: CASSQGGDRVYEQYF. The chain employs TRBV4-2 and TRBJ2-7, with 9 bases that match TRBD1. The J segment lost 3 bases and the V segment lost 1 base, leaving 4 bases of the junction unmatched. Germline values: CDR1 LGHNA, CDR2 YNFKEQ. This CDR3 is 15 amino acids long.

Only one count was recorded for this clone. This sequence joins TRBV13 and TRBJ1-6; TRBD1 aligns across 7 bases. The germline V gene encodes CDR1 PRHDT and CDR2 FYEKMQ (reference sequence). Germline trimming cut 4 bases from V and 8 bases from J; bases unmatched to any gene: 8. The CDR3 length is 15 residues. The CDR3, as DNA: TGTGCCAGCAGCTCTGGGACAGTTCCTTATTCACCCCTCCACTTT. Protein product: CASSSGTVPYSPLHF.

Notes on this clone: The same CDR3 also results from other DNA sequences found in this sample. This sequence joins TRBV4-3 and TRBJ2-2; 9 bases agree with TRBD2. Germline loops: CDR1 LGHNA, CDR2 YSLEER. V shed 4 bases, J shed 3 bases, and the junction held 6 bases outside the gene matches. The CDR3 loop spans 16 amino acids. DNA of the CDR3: TGCGCCAGCAGCCGGCGGGGGGGCCGCGACACCGGGGAGCTGTTTTTT. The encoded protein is CASSRRGGRDTGELFF.